The clone carrying this TCR beta chain showed up just a few times. No antigen is known for it. The CDR3 has 12 amino acids. Germline CDR1 is MDHEN and CDR2 is SYDVKM. V was pared by 6 bases and J by 4 bases, with 7 bases between. The table came from immunoSEQ multiplex PCR; TCRdb's copy has only in-frame clones and leaves some out. The sample contains fewer than 25,000 clones, around 66% of which appear only once. The record originates from a study of vaccination effects on CD4 cells after COVID-19. Study outcomes and limitations: After vaccination of healthy people, only 1 of 255 vaccine-induced clones cross-reacted with common cold coronaviruses.

Viral peptide pool expansion of antigen-specific CD4+ T cells preceded sequencing in the ViraFEST assay. Researchers isolated CD4+ T cells once roughly ten days of culture had elapsed. The receptor was isolated from a human donor who received a COVID-19 vaccine. The specimen comprised CD4+ T cells from PBMCs cultured with HCoV-229E spike peptides, sampled before COVID-19 vaccination. This chain joins TRBV28 and TRBJ1-5; D is ambiguous. In nucleotides, the CDR3 is TGTGCCAGCAGGTTTGAAAATCAGCCCCAGCATTTT. It specifies CASRFENQPQHF.